This is a list of T cell receptor beta chains from one sample in a study of neoadjuvant nivolumab and ipilimumab in lung cancer. Sequenced by immunoSEQ multiplex PCR; TCRdb stores in-frame clones only, minus some. The table includes 15,000 to 20,000 clones, 87% detected once. This material consisted of peripheral blood, taken before neoadjuvant nivolumab, alone or with ipilimumab. The receptors were sampled from an adult with non-small cell lung cancer. Both conserved end residues are part of each CDR3. Size is omitted from some rows. Given values are once, few, many or a class for expanded clones.

V gene: TRBV6-5
clone size: NA
J gene: TRBJ1-2
CDR3 protein: CASSARATGVNGYTF

V gene: TRBV18
clone size: NA
J gene: TRBJ2-1
CDR3 protein: CASSPPRLVSGNEQFF

V gene: TRBV25-1
clone size: NA
J gene: TRBJ1-2
CDR3 protein: CASSEISPRGNYGYTF

V gene: TRBV11-3
clone size: NA
J gene: TRBJ2-5
CDR3 protein: CASSPWVQETQYF

V gene: TRBV5-1
clone size: few
J gene: TRBJ1-2
CDR3 protein: CASRIQGAGGYTF

V gene: TRBV9
clone size: NA
J gene: TRBJ1-2
CDR3 protein: CASSVGGQGRGFGGYTF

V gene: TRBV19
clone size: NA
J gene: TRBJ2-7
CDR3 protein: CASSSPSKSSYEQYF

V gene: TRBV4-3
clone size: NA
J gene: TRBJ2-7
CDR3 protein: CASSQEPGLAGTNYEQYF

V gene: TRBV14
clone size: NA
J gene: TRBJ2-3
CDR3 protein: CASSPFLGDTQYF

V gene: TRBV28
clone size: NA
J gene: TRBJ2-7
CDR3 protein: CASSLPTGTVGDEQYF

V gene: TRBV7-2
clone size: NA
J gene: TRBJ2-3
CDR3 protein: CASSLAGTGSDTQYF

V gene: TRBV29-1
clone size: NA
J gene: TRBJ2-1
CDR3 protein: CSVEREGPYNEQFF

V gene: TRBV5-6
clone size: NA
J gene: TRBJ1-5
CDR3 protein: CASSLTGVVGPQHF

V gene: TRBV7-9
clone size: NA
J gene: TRBJ1-2
CDR3 protein: CASSLSSGGKSYGYTF

V gene: TRBV30
clone size: NA
J gene: TRBJ1-3
CDR3 protein: CAWSSQGGGTGNTIYF